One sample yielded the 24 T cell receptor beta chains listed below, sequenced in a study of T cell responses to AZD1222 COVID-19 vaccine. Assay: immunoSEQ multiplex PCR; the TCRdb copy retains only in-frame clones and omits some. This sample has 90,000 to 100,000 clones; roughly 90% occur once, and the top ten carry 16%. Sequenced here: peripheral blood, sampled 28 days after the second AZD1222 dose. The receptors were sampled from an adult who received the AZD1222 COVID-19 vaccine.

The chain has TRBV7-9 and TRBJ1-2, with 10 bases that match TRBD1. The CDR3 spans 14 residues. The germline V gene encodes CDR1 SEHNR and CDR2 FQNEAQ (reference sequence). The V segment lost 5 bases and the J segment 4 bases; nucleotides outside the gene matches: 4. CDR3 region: CASSRGTGAYGYTF. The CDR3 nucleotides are TGTGCCAGCAGCCGAGGGACAGGGGCCTATGGCTACACCTTC. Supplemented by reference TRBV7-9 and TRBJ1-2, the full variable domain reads DTGVSQNPRHKITKRGQNVTFRCDPISEHNRLYWYRQTLGQGPEFLTYFQNEAQLEKSRLLSDRFSAERPKGSFSTLEIQRTEQGDSAMYLCASSRGTGAYGYTFGSGTRLTVV.

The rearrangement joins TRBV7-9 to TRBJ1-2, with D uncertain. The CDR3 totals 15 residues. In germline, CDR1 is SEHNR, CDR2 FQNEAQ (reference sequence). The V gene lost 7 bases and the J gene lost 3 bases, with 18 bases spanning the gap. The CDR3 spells CASNKAAGKDYGYTF. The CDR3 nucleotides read TGTGCCAGCAACAAAGCGGCCGGGAAGGACTATGGCTACACCTTC.

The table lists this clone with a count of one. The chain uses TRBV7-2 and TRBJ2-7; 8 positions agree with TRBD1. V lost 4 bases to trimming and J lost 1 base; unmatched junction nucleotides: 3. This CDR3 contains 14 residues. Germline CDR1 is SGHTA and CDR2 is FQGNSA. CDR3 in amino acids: CASSWDRWSYEQYF. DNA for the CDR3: TGTGCCAGCAGCTGGGACAGGTGGTCCTACGAGCAGTACTTC.

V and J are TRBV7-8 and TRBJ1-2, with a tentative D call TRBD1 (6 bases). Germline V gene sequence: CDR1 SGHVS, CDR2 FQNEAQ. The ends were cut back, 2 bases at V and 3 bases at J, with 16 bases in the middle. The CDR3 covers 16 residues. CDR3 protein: CASSLFRGLMYYGYTF. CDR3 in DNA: TGTGCCAGCAGCTTATTTCGGGGGCTCATGTACTATGGCTACACCTTC.

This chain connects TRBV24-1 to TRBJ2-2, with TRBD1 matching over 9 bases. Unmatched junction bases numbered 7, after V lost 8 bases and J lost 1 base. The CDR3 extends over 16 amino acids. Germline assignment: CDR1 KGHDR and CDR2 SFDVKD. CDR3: CATIPGQGMNTGELFF. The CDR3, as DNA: TGTGCCACCATCCCCGGACAGGGGATGAACACCGGGGAGCTGTTTTTT.

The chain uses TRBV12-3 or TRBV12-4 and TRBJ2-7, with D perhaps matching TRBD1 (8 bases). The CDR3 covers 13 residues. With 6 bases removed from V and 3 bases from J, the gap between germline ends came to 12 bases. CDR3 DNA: TGTGCCAGCAGACAGGGGGAGGGCTACGAGCAGTACTTC. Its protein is CASRQGEGYEQYF.

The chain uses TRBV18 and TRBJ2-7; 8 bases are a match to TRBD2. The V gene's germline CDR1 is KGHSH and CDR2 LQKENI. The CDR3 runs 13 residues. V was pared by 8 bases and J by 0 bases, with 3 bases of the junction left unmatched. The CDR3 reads CASLAGFSYEQYF. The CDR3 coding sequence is TGTGCCAGCCTAGCGGGTTTCTCCTACGAGCAGTACTTC. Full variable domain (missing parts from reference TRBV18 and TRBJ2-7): NAGVMQNPRHLVRRRGQEARLRCSPMKGHSHVYWYRQLPEEGLKFMVYLQKENIIDESGMPKERFSAEFPKEGPSILRIQQVVRGDSAAYFCASLAGFSYEQYFGPGTRLTVT.

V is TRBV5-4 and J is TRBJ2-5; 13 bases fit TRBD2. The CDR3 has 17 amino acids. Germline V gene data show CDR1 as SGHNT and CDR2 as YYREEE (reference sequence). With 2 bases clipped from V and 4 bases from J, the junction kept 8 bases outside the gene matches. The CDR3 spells CASSFGLAGVGGETQYF. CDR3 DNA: TGTGCCAGCAGCTTTGGACTAGCGGGAGTGGGGGGAGAGACCCAGTACTTC.

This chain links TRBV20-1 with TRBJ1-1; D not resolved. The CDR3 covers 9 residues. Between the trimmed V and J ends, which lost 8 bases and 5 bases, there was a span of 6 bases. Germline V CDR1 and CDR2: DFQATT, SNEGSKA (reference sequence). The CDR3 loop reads CSKGTEAFF. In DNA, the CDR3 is TGCAGTAAAGGGACTGAAGCTTTCTTT.

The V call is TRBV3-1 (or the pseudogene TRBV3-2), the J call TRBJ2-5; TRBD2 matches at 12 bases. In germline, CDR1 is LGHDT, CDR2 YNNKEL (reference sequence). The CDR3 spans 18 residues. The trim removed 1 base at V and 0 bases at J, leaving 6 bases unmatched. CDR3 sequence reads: CASSQASGRARYQETQYF. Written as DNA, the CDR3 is TGTGCCAGCAGCCAAGCTAGCGGGAGGGCCAGGTACCAAGAGACCCAGTACTTC.

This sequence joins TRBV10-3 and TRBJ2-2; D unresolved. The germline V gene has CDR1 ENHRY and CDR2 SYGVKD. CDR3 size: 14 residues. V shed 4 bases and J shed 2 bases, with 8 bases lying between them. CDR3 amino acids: CAISGMGNTGELFF. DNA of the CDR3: TGTGCCATCAGTGGTATGGGCAACACCGGGGAGCTGTTTTTT.

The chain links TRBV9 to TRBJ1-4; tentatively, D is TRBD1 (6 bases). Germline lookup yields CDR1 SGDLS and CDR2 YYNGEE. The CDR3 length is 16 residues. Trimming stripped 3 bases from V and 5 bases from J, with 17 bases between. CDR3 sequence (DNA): TGTGCCAGCAGCGCGACCGGGCGCAGGGGAAATGAAAAACTGTTTTTT. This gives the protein CASSATGRRGNEKLFF.

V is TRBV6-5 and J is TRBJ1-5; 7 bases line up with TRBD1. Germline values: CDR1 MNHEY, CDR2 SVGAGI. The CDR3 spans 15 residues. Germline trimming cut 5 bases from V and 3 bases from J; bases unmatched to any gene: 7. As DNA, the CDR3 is TGTGCCAGCAGTACCGGACAGGAGATCAATCAGCCCCAGCATTTT. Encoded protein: CASSTGQEINQPQHF.

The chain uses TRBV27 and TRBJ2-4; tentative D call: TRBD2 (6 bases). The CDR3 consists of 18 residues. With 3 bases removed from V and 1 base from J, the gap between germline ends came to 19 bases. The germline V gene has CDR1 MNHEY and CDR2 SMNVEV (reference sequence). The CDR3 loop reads CASSFRDSAVQAKNIQYF. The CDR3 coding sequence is TGTGCCAGCAGTTTCCGGGACTCCGCAGTCCAGGCCAAAAACATTCAGTACTTC.

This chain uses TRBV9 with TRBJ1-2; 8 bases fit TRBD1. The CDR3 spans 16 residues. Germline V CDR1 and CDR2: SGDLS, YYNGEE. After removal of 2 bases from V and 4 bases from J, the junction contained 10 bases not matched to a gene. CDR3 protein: CASSVEASQGAYGYTF. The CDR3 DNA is TGTGCCAGCAGCGTGGAGGCGAGTCAGGGGGCCTATGGCTACACCTTC.

Written as DNA, the CDR3 is TGTGCCAGCAGTCTAAGGGGGATAGATACGCAGTATTTT. Its translation is CASSLRGIDTQYF. The rearrangement uses TRBV28 and TRBJ2-3, with D possibly being TRBD1 (6 bases). This CDR3 has 13 amino acids. Between the trimmed V and J ends, which lost 5 bases and 5 bases, there was a span of 11 bases. The germline V gene encodes CDR1 MDHEN and CDR2 SYDVKM.

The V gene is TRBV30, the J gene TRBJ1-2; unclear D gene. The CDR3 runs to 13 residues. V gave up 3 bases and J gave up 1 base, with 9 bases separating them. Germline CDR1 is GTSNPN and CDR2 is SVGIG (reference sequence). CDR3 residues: CAWRWRVNYGYTF. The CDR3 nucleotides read TGTGCCTGGAGGTGGAGAGTTAACTATGGCTACACCTTC.

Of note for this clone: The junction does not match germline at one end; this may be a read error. The CDR3 bases are TGTGCCAGCAGAGAAGCAGGGATCGTCCGAAGCGCCGGGGAGCTGTTTTTT. It translates to CASREAGIVRSAGELFF. The chain is built from TRBV6-1 and TRBJ2-2, with D possibly matching TRBD1 (5 bases). Per the germline V gene, CDR1 is MNHNS and CDR2 is SASEGT. This CDR3 spans 17 amino acids.

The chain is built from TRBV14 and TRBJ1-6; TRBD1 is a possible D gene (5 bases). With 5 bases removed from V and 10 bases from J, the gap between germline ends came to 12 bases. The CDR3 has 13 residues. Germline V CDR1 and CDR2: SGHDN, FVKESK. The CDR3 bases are TGTGCCAGCAGCGAGTCAGGGCGGTCACCCCTCCACTTT. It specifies CASSESGRSPLHF.

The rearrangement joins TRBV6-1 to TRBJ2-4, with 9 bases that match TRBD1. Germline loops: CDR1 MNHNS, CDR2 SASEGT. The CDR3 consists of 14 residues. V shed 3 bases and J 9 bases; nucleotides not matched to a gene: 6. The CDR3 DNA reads TGTGCCAGCAGTGATCTTGGACAGGGGAGCATTCAGTACTTC. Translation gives CASSDLGQGSIQYF.

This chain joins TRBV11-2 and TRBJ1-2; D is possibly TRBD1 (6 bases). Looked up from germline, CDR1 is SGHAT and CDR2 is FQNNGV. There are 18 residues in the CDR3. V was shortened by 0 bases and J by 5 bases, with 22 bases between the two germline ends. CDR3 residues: CASSLDLDDRLRSYGYTF. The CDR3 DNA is TGTGCCAGCAGCTTAGACTTAGATGACAGGCTGCGTTCGTATGGCTACACCTTC.

In nucleotides, the CDR3 is TGTGCCAGCAGTTACAGGCAGGGGCAAGATCAGCCCCAGCATTTT. It yields the protein CASSYRQGQDQPQHF. The V and J genes are TRBV6-5 and TRBJ1-5; D is possibly TRBD1 (6 bases). With 2 bases removed from V and 5 bases from J, the gap between germline ends came to 13 bases. Per the germline V gene, CDR1 is MNHEY and CDR2 is SVGAGI. This CDR3 has 15 amino acids.

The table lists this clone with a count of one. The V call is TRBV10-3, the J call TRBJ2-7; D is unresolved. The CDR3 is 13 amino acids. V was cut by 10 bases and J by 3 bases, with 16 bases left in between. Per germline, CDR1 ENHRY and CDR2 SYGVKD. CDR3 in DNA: TGTGCCACCCGGGTCGGCGTCTACTACGAGCAGTACTTC. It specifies CATRVGVYYEQYF.

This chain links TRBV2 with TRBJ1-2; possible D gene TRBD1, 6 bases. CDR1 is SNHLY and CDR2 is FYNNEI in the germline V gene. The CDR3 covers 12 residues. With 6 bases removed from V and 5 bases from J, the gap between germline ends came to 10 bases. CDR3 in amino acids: CASREDSYGYTF. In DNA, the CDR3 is TGTGCCAGCAGGGAGGACAGTTATGGCTACACCTTC.